The rows below give T cell receptor beta chains drawn from one sample of a study of cytomegalovirus exposure and HLA in healthy donors. Measured with immunoSEQ multiplex PCR; TCRdb has only the in-frame clones, and not every one. The data contain about 190,000 clones, roughly 77% of them singletons. Sequencing was done on a sample of PBMCs. The receptor source for this set is a woman in her twenties or thirties in good health and CMV-seropositive. CDR3s include the opening cysteine and the closing phenylalanine or tryptophan. Fields, in order: D gene, V gene, J gene, clone size, CDR3 protein, CDR3 DNA. The D gene is left open where the match is weak. Size tells how often a clone was seen (once, few, many) or the class of an expanded clone, and some rows leave it out.

TRBD2,TRBV27,TRBJ2-7,NA,CASSPLAGGAYEQYF,TGTGCCAGCAGTCCCCTCGCGGGAGGGGCCTACGAGCAGTACTTC
NA,TRBV10-1,TRBJ1-1,NA,CASSLEMNTEAFF,TGCGCCAGCAGCCTAGAGATGAACACTGAAGCTTTCTTT
TRBD2,TRBV6-5,TRBJ2-7,NA,CASRGSGAYEQYF,TGTGCCAGCAGGGGGAGCGGGGCCTACGAGCAGTACTTC
NA,TRBV27,TRBJ2-7,NA,CASSLSIGGSYEQYF,TGTGCCAGCAGTTTATCGATTGGAGGGTCCTACGAGCAGTACTTC
NA,TRBV9,TRBJ2-7,NA,CASSVALSYEQYF,TGTGCCAGCAGCGTAGCCCTAAGCTACGAGCAGTACTTC
NA,TRBV7-8,TRBJ2-5,NA,CASSSFSGNQETQYF,TGTGCCAGCAGCTCCTTTTCAGGCAACCAAGAGACCCAGTACTTC
NA,TRBV5-1,TRBJ2-1,few,CASSLRDSYNEQFF,TGCGCCAGCAGCTTGCGGGACTCGTACAATGAGCAGTTCTTC
NA,TRBV15,TRBJ1-6,few,CATSRDVGGTASPLHF,TGTGCCACCAGCAGAGATGTGGGGGGGACCGCTTCACCCCTCCACTTT
TRBD1,TRBV18,TRBJ2-7,NA,CASSPTGQGVYEQYF,TGTGCCAGCTCACCTACGGGACAGGGGGTCTACGAGCAGTACTTC
NA,TRBV4-2,TRBJ2-1,NA,CASGGDEQFF,TGTGCCAGCGGAGGGGATGAGCAGTTCTTC
TRBD1,TRBV6-5,TRBJ1-5,NA,CASSHRGGSNQPQHF,TGTGCCAGCAGTCACAGGGGGGGTAGCAATCAGCCCCAGCATTTT
NA,TRBV19,TRBJ1-1,NA,CASRPGHRVEAFF,TGTGCCAGTAGACCGGGACATCGGGTTGAAGCTTTCTTT
NA,TRBV5-1,TRBJ1-4,NA,CASTIRGTATNEKLFF,TGCGCCAGCACCATCCGGGGGACTGCAACTAATGAAAAACTGTTTTTT